These T cell receptor beta chains were read from a single sample in a study of blood T cells in healthy people across ages. TCRdb re-analysed the 5' RACE reads in MiXCR, keeping a single row per CDR3 protein. The sample lists fewer than 800,000 distinct CDR3 sequences, about half occurring once. The sample consisted of blood. The source of these receptors is a woman aged 60-70 years in good health. Each CDR3 is given with its conserved first and last residue.

.	TRBV29-1	CSVEGPEGRKTQYF
TRBJ2-1	TRBV7-9	CASSLDPKGAGEQFF
TRBJ2-4	TRBV18	CASSPPTRTDIQYF
TRBJ2-1	TRBV4-2	CASSQTSGRARSSYNEQFF
TRBJ2-4	TRBV7-2	CASSQTDRVEYF
TRBJ2-5	TRBV28	CASSLPGSRETQYF
TRBJ2-1	TRBV7-6	CASSFPSDGTAYNEQFF
TRBJ2-7	TRBV5-1	CASSLFSPAGVSEQYF
TRBJ2-1	TRBV6-2/TRBV6-3	CASLPGGALADAYNEQFF
TRBJ2-7	TRBV11-3	CASSPMGREDYEQYF
TRBJ1-5	TRBV29-1	CSVGGTADQPQHF
TRBJ2-1	TRBV15	CATSRDKTRGSNEQFF
TRBJ1-6	TRBV12-3/TRBV12-4	CASSSGQATSPLHF
TRBJ1-4	TRBV20-1	CSATRQTGTNEKLFF
TRBJ2-3	TRBV6-1	CASSETRITDTQYF
TRBJ2-2	TRBV12-3/TRBV12-4	CASSSQGTIAGELFF
TRBJ1-3	TRBV29-1	CSVGGTASGNTIYF
.	TRBV2	CASRPGLEGTQYF
TRBJ2-6	TRBV29-1	CSVDVGVGANVLTF
TRBJ2-1	TRBV3-1	CASSQEGLADEQFF
TRBJ1-2	TRBV5-1	CASSAQGTARRYGYTF
TRBJ1-1	TRBV20-1	CSARNPSGDGTEAFF
.	TRBV15	CATSRDYERETGEQYF
TRBJ2-3	TRBV7-3	CASSLRRPAGGPLDTQYF
TRBJ2-1	TRBV5-1	CASSLEGLGSYNEQFF
TRBJ2-1	TRBV2	CASRTTSGLYNEQFF
TRBJ1-5	TRBV7-2	CASSSGNDAPNQPQHF
TRBJ2-1	TRBV20-1	CSARPGGAFGSYNEQFF
TRBJ1-4	TRBV9	CASSVGGLDEKLFF
TRBJ1-1	TRBV9	CASSRDTDTEAFF
TRBJ1-1	TRBV28	CASSLSRGGVFF
TRBJ2-1	TRBV7-3	CASSSRASVYNEQFF
TRBJ1-2	TRBV29-1	CSVEDGQGANYGYTF
TRBJ2-3	TRBV10-3	CAIRTTGQTRTDTQYF
TRBJ2-5	TRBV20-1	CSASPGQGIAETQYF
.	TRBV29-1	CGVGPGAGETQYF
TRBJ2-2	TRBV11-3	CASSLAGSGTGELFF
TRBJ2-1	TRBV7-2	CASRQGGASYNEQFF
TRBJ1-1	TRBV5-1	CASSKGSGTEAFF
TRBJ2-5	TRBV6-2/TRBV6-3	CASSYRTFQETQYF
.	TRBV7-2	CASSPMGQAGEQYF
TRBJ2-7	TRBV7-2	CASNTMVDRGYEQYF
.	TRBV10-3	CTTQLIASGDYEQYF
TRBJ2-7	TRBV28	CASSKGNNEQYF
TRBJ1-4	TRBV4-2	CASSSQDRANEKLFF
.	TRBV7-8	CASSLRGLRETQYF